Shown below are 19 T cell receptor beta chains from a single sample sequenced in a study of early T cells in non-severe SARS-CoV-2 infection. TCRdb reanalysed the 5' RACE reads using MiXCR and keeps one entry per CDR3 protein. The sample carries around 80,000 distinct CDR3 sequences, about 11% recorded once. This sample comprised whole blood, obtained at baseline. All receptors come from an adult who was a healthcare worker with PCR-confirmed SARS-CoV-2 infection or an uninfected control (not recorded which).

V is TRBV30 and J is TRBJ2-1; TRBD1 matches at 8 bases. The CDR3 covers 12 residues. Per germline, CDR1 GTSNPN and CDR2 SVGIG (reference sequence). CDR3 residues: CARTGLGNEQFF. CDR3 nucleotides: TGTGCTAGGACAGGGCTAGGGAATGAGCAGTTCTTC.

This clonotype was seen a handful of times. The V gene is TRBV29-1, the J gene TRBJ1-1; no clear D. Germline V gene lookup returns CDR1 SQVTM and CDR2 ANQGSEA. The CDR3 spans 13 residues. Trimming cost V 4 bases and J 0 bases, with 9 bases left between them. CDR3 protein: CSVAPLLNTEAFF. CDR3 nucleotide sequence: TGCAGCGTTGCCCCTCTTTTGAACACTGAAGCTTTCTTT.

For this clonotype: It may be a read error: a sequence one base away is much more abundant. This rearrangement joins TRBV4-3 to TRBJ1-2; the D is unclear. The CDR3 extends over 17 amino acids. Germline CDR1 reads LGHNA; CDR2 reads YSLEER. The germline V and J ends were trimmed by 4 bases and 0 bases, with 18 bases remaining between them. The CDR3 protein is CASSRYLSEAANYGYTF. CDR3 nucleotide sequence: TGCGCCAGCAGCCGCTATTTGTCGGAGGCAGCTAACTATGGCTACACCTTC.

This clonotype came up a few times. The chain employs TRBV29-1 and TRBJ2-3; tentatively, D is TRBD1 (5 bases). The CDR3 totals 14 residues. Deletions cut 4 bases from V and 4 bases from J, with 15 bases between. Germline V CDR1 and CDR2: SQVTM, ANQGSEA. The CDR3 DNA sequence: TGCAGCGTTGTGACCCCCCAGGGCGCAGATACGCAGTATTTT. Its translation is CSVVTPQGADTQYF.

At least ten counts were recorded for this clonotype. The CDR3 sequence is CASSPTVGKEKLFF. Written as DNA, the CDR3 is TGTGCCAGTAGTCCGACAGTGGGCAAGGAAAAACTGTTTTTT. The rearrangement joins TRBV19 to TRBJ1-4; possibly TRBD1 for D (5 bases). V shed 5 bases and J shed 8 bases, with 15 bases lying between them. Germline V gene sequence: CDR1 LNHDA, CDR2 SQIVND (reference sequence). CDR3 length: 14 residues.

The V call is TRBV14, the J call TRBJ1-1, with 8 bases fitting TRBD1. Per germline, CDR1 SGHDN and CDR2 FVKESK. The V gene end was trimmed by 3 bases and the J gene end by 7 bases; junction bases not matched to a gene: 10. The CDR3 is made up of 15 amino acids. CDR3 in DNA: TGTGCCAGCAGCCAGGACAGGGTTTACGAGGGTGAAGCTTTCTTT. Translated, it gives CASSQDRVYEGEAFF.

This clonotype has more than one count but fewer than ten. The chain uses TRBV5-4 and TRBJ1-1; maybe TRBD1 (5 bases). Germline CDR1 SGHNT, CDR2 YYREEE (reference sequence). The ends were cut back, 0 bases at V and 2 bases at J, with 14 bases in the middle. The CDR3 contains 16 residues. The CDR3 nucleotides read TGTGCCAGCAGCTTGGGGGGGGAGGAGTTAAACACTGAAGCTTTCTTT. Amino acid sequence: CASSLGGEELNTEAFF.

The V gene is TRBV7-9, the J gene TRBJ2-3; tentative D call: TRBD2 (6 bases). The germline V and J ends were trimmed by 4 bases and 2 bases, with 16 bases remaining between them. CDR1 and CDR2 from the germline V gene are SEHNR and FQNEAQ (reference sequence). CDR3 size: 16 residues. The CDR3 loop reads CASSSLAGSDTDTQYF. CDR3 in DNA: TGTGCCAGCAGCTCCCTCGCCGGGAGTGACACAGATACGCAGTATTTT.

The chain employs TRBV6-1 and TRBJ2-3; D uncertain. This CDR3 region has 13 residues. Germline V gives CDR1 MNHNS, CDR2 SASEGT. V dropped 6 bases and J dropped 2 bases, with 9 bases sitting between them. This CDR3 reads CASSRPDTDTQYF. CDR3 in DNA: TGTGCCAGCAGCCGCCCGGACACAGATACGCAGTATTTT.

This clonotype was observed many times. The chain has TRBV7-2 and TRBJ2-2; D not resolved. V lost 2 bases and J lost 0, with 4 bases in between. The CDR3 length is 14 residues. Germline CDR1 reads SGHTA; CDR2 reads FQGNSA. This chain's CDR3 is CASSLTTNTGELFF. In DNA form, the CDR3 reads TGTGCCAGCAGCTTAACCACGAACACCGGGGAGCTGTTTTTT. Using reference TRBV7-2 and TRBJ2-2 for the parts outside the CDR3, the full variable domain is GAGVSQSPSNKVTEKGKDVELRCDPISGHTALYWYRQSLGQGLEFLIYFQGNSAPDKSGLPSDRFSAERTGGSVSTLTIQRTQQEDSAVYLCASSLTTNTGELFFGEGSRLTVL.

V gene TRBV14 combines with J gene TRBJ2-1; D uncertain. The V and J ends lost 3 bases and 7 bases respectively, with 16 bases between them. The CDR3 is 15 amino acids. The germline V gene encodes CDR1 SGHDN and CDR2 FVKESK. CDR3 coding DNA: TGTGCCAGCAGCCACGGTGGCAGGCAGACGAATGAGCAGTTCTTC. Translated: CASSHGGRQTNEQFF.

The chain carries TRBV28 and TRBJ2-7; 11 positions match TRBD2. Trimming at V came to 6 bases and at J to 2 bases, leaving 9 bases not matched to a gene. Germline values: CDR1 MDHEN, CDR2 SYDVKM. The CDR3 contains 16 residues. The CDR3 DNA reads as TGTGCCAGCAGAGAGCCAACTAGCGGGGGAGCCTACGAGCAGTACTTC. Translation: CASREPTSGGAYEQYF.

This clonotype is deemed medium-sized. The CDR3 DNA sequence: TGTGCCAGCAGTGGGACTAGCTCCGTTTCGAACACCGGGGAGCTGTTTTTT. This codes for CASSGTSSVSNTGELFF. This chain uses TRBV6-6 with TRBJ2-2, with TRBD2 matching 9 bases. The germline gives CDR1 MNHNY, CDR2 SVGAGI (reference sequence). Unmatched junction bases numbered 7, after V lost 5 bases and J lost 0 bases. The CDR3 contains 17 residues.

J is TRBJ2-2 and V is TRBV5-1, with D perhaps assigned TRBD1 or TRBD2 (5 bases each). Trimming took off 9 bases at V and 1 base at J, with 13 bases between the two ends. This CDR3 has 14 residues. The germline V gene has CDR1 SGHRS and CDR2 YFSETQ. The CDR3 DNA reads as TGCGCCACCCGGGGCTTCGAGAACACCGGGGAGCTGTTTTTT. This codes for CATRGFENTGELFF.

The gene calls are TRBV2 and TRBJ2-7; D not certain. The CDR3 sequence is 15 residues long. V shed 6 bases and J shed 2 bases, with 17 bases lying between them. From germline, CDR1 is SNHLY and CDR2 FYNNEI. The CDR3 loop reads CASSPPEAWAYEQYF. The DNA for the CDR3 is TGTGCCAGCAGCCCTCCGGAAGCCTGGGCCTACGAGCAGTACTTC.

The chain couples TRBV20-1 to TRBJ2-6; TRBD1 might be the D (5 bases). CDR1 is DFQATT and CDR2 is SNEGSKA in the germline V gene (reference sequence). CDR3 length equals 14 residues. The ends were cut back, 3 bases at V and 2 bases at J, with 8 bases in the middle. CDR3 loop: CSASAGPGANVLTF. CDR3 coding DNA: TGCAGTGCTAGCGCAGGGCCTGGGGCCAACGTCCTGACTTTC.

The CDR3 sequence: CSVEGGSYNEQFF. The DNA of the CDR3 is TGCAGCGTTGAGGGAGGGTCCTACAATGAGCAGTTCTTC. This rearrangement joins TRBV29-1 to TRBJ2-1; 7 nucleotides line up with TRBD2. The CDR3 contains 13 residues. Germline V gene data show CDR1 as SQVTM and CDR2 as ANQGSEA. The V gene end was trimmed by 3 bases and the J gene end by 1 base; junction bases not matched to a gene: 0.

The J gene is TRBJ2-5, the V gene TRBV29-1; D is undetermined. CDR3 size: 12 residues. The germline V gene encodes CDR1 SQVTM and CDR2 ANQGSEA. Deletions cut 7 bases from V and 2 bases from J, with 11 bases between. The CDR3 DNA reads TGCAGCGCAGGCGGCAGTCAAGAGACCCAGTACTTC. This encodes CSAGGSQETQYF.

This clonotype has a count of ten or more. This rearrangement joins TRBV28 to TRBJ1-5; possible D gene TRBD1, 5 bases. The CDR3 contains 15 residues. V dropped 7 bases and J dropped 1 base, with 14 bases sitting between them. Germline V gene lookup returns CDR1 MDHEN and CDR2 SYDVKM. CDR3 sequence (DNA): TGTGCCAGCACTTACCTCCAGGGAAGCAATCAGCCCCAGCATTTT. Its translation is CASTYLQGSNQPQHF.